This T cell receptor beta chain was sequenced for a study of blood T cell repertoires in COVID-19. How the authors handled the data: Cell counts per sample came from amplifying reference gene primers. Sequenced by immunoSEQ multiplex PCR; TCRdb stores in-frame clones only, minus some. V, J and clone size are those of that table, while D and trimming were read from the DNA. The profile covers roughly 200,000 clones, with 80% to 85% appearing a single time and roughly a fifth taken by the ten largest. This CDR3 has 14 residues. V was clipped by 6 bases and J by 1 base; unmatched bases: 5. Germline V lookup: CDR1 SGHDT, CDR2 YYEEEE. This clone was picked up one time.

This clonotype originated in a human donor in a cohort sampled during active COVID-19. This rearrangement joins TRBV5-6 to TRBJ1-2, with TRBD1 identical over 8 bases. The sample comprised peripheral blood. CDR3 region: CASIQGALNYGYTF. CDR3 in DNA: TGTGCCAGCATCCAGGGGGCTCTTAACTATGGCTACACCTTC.